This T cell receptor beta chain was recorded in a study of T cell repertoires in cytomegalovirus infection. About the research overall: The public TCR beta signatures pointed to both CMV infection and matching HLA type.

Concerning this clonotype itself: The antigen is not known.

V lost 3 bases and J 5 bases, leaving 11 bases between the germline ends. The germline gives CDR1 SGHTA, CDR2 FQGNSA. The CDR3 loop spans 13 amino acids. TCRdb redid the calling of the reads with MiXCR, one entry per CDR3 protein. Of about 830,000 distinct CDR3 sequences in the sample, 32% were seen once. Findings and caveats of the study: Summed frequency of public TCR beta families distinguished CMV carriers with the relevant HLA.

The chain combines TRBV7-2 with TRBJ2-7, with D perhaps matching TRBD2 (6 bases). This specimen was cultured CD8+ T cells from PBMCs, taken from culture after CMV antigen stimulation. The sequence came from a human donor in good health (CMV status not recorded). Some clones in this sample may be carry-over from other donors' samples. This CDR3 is CASSFGGVHEQYF. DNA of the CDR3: TGTGCCAGCAGCTTCGGGGGTGTGCACGAGCAGTACTTC.